This T cell receptor (beta chain) comes out of a study of T cells in Graves' hyperthyroidism and ophthalmopathy. The CDR3 has 13 residues. V lost 3 bases, J lost 8 bases, and 13 bases lay in between. This clonotype was recorded many times. The investigators amplified TCR beta CDR3 regions from RNA transcripts. Initially, a first-round RT-PCR of the TCR CDR3 employed the HTBI primer set. TCRdb re-called the multiplex PCR reads through MiXCR, storing one row per CDR3 protein. The sample lists 75,000 to 100,000 distinct CDR3 sequences, 35% to 45% occurring once. Sequenced input: peripheral blood or thyroid tissue (not recorded which). This receptor was taken from a woman in her thirties with Graves' hyperthyroidism. The chain couples TRBV12-3 or TRBV12-4 to TRBJ1-2; D is uncertain. CDR3 in amino acids: CASSLSVPGGYTF. Here the CDR3 DNA reads TGTGCCAGCAGTTTGAGTGTTCCGGGGGGCTACACCTTC.